These T cell receptor beta chains were read from a single sample in a study of early T cells in non-severe SARS-CoV-2 infection. TCRdb itself ran the 5' RACE reads through MiXCR, one entry per CDR3 protein. The data hold roughly 40,000 distinct CDR3 sequences, with over 5% observed a single time. Sequenced material: whole blood. These TCRs come from an adult who was a healthcare worker with PCR-confirmed SARS-CoV-2 infection or an uninfected control (not recorded which). CDR3s leave out the opening cysteine and the closing phenylalanine or tryptophan.

j_call	cdr3_length	v_call	cdr3_aa
TRBJ2-1	12	TRBV3-1	ASSQVSSRNEQF
TRBJ2-2	15	TRBV6-1	ASSGRGGTRNTGELF
TRBJ2-3	14	TRBV6-2/TRBV6-3	ASSYDGGRGADTQY
TRBJ2-1	14	TRBV4-1	ASSQGSGGVYNEQF
TRBJ2-2	12	TRBV6-1	ASRGTVNTGELF
TRBJ1-1	9	TRBV6-2/TRBV6-3	ASRMNTEAF
TRBJ1-5	16	TRBV6-5	ASSYYPGQLYSNQPQH
TRBJ2-7	11	TRBV20-1	SARGRMHYEQY
TRBJ1-1	11	TRBV7-2	ASSLGQGRSAF
TRBJ2-3	12	TRBV4-1	ASSPDGRGDTQY